The 6 T cell receptor beta chains given below trace back to one sample, sequenced in a study of identical twins' blood T cells. Each CDR3 protein gets one entry after TCRdb re-called the 5' RACE reads with MiXCR. The table lists 350,000 to 400,000 distinct CDR3 sequences, more than 25% of them singletons. The specimen sequenced was PBMCs. The receptor set was obtained from a woman between 18 and 55 years old in good health.

The rearrangement uses TRBV25-1 and TRBJ1-1; tentative D call: TRBD1 (5 bases). Trimming cost V 1 base and J 6 bases, with 15 bases left between them. The CDR3 spans 15 residues. Germline lookup yields CDR1 MGHDK and CDR2 SYGVNS. CDR3 loop: CASSESGAGRSEAFF. As DNA, the CDR3 is TGTGCCAGCAGTGAATCGGGTGCGGGACGGTCTGAAGCTTTCTTT.

This clonotype was seen a few times. This chain links TRBV2 with TRBJ2-1; 14 positions match TRBD2. The CDR3 runs to 15 residues. V lost 5 bases, J lost 9 bases, and 6 bases stayed unmatched. Germline CDR1 reads SNHLY; CDR2 reads FYNNEI. CDR3 residues: CASSRLAGGISEQFF. In DNA, the CDR3 is TGTGCCAGCAGTCGACTAGCGGGAGGGATAAGTGAGCAGTTCTTC. Full variable domain (rest looked up from reference TRBV2 and TRBJ2-1): EPEVTQTPSHQVTQMGQEVILRCVPISNHLYFYWYRQILGQKVEFLVSFYNNEISEKSEIFDDQFSVERPDGSNFTLKIRSTKLEDSAMYFCASSRLAGGISEQFFGPGTRLTVL.

This clonotype was seen repeatedly, ten times or more. The chain employs TRBV5-1 and TRBJ2-1; D gene uncertain. The germline V and J ends were trimmed by 4 bases and 4 bases, with 12 bases remaining between them. The CDR3 consists of 14 residues. From germline, CDR1 is SGHRS and CDR2 YFSETQ. The CDR3 DNA sequence: TGCGCCAGCAGCCCCGCGAATCTTTACAATGAGCAGTTCTTC. Its protein is CASSPANLYNEQFF.

The chain uses TRBV9 and TRBJ1-2; D uncertain. CDR1 and CDR2 (germline): SGDLS, YYNGEE. The CDR3 runs to 15 residues. The V and J ends lost 0 bases and 1 base respectively, with 10 bases between them. CDR3 protein: CASSVDPTDNYGYTF. CDR3 sequence (DNA): TGTGCCAGCAGCGTAGACCCCACAGATAACTATGGCTACACCTTC.

V is TRBV28 and J is TRBJ2-1, with TRBD2 identical over 13 bases. The CDR3 length is 16 residues. V dropped 5 bases and J dropped 1; count of bases not matched to a gene: 2. CDR1 is MDHEN and CDR2 is SYDVKM in the germline V gene. CDR3 loop: CASSTTSGRSYNEQFF. CDR3 DNA sequence: TGTGCCAGCAGTACGACTAGCGGGAGGTCCTACAATGAGCAGTTCTTC.

This clonotype was seen a handful of times. The CDR3 here is CASSQDSYQYNSPLHF. The DNA of the CDR3 is TGTGCCAGCAGCCAAGATTCGTACCAGTATAATTCACCCCTCCACTTT. The genes are TRBV14 and TRBJ1-6; D not resolved. The CDR3 loop spans 16 amino acids. Germline V CDR1 and CDR2: SGHDN, FVKESK. Trimming removed 0 bases from V and 4 bases from J, with 10 bases in between.